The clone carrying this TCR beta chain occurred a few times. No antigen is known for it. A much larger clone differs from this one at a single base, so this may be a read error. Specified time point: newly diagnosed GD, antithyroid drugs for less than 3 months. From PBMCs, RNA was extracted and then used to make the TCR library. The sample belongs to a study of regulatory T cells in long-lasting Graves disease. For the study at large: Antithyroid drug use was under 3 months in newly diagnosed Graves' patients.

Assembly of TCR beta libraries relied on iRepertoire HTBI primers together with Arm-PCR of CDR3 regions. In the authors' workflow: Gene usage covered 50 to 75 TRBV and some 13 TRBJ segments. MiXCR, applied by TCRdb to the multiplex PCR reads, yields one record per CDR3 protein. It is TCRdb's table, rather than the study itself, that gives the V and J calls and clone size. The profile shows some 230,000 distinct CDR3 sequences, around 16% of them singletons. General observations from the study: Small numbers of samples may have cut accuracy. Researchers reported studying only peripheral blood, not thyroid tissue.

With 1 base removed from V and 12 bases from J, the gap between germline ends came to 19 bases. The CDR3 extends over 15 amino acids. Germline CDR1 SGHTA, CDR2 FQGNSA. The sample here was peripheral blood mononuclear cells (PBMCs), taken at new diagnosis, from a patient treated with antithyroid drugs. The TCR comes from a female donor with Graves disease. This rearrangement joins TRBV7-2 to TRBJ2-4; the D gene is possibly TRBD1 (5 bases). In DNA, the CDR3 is TGTGCCAGCAGCTTAGGTGGCAGGGATGGAGACACTCAGTACTTC. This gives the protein CASSLGGRDGDTQYF.